This T cell receptor beta chain was identified during a study of blood T cell repertoires in COVID-19 (TCRdb year 2020). Context from the whole study: Collaborator samples came from the United States, Italy and Spain and covered acute and convalescent phases of COVID-19. The prospective study material was composed of cDNA or gDNA derived from T cells, B-cell-depleted T cells, or PBMCs. Deeply sampled blood TCRbeta repertoires from subjects exposed to, actively infected with, or recovered from COVID-19 were included in the dataset. The repertoires were released in a freely available public database intended as a resource for research on the immune response to SARS-CoV-2. Samples came from the ongoing ImmuneRACE study (first 160 participants) plus 1,254 subjects from 6 global collaborators. A de-identified subject ID, COVID-19 status, age in years and sex were almost always included in the sample metadata. Where available, HLA class I and class II types were obtained from metadata supplied by the sample provider rather than from assay-based typing. On the study overall, not on this receptor specifically: The amount of clinical and demographic metadata varied by source and participant and was provided uncurated.

Concerning this clone itself: Its antigen specificity is not known. Qualities for individual bases were not recorded, and no much larger clone is one base off.

Whole blood was collected in K2EDTA tubes by collaborating institutions according to the institutions' own protocols. For TCRbeta analysis, collaborator samples were shipped as frozen whole blood, as isolated PBMCs, or as DNA extracted from either sample type. TCRbeta CDR3 regions were amplified from genomic DNA by means of the immunoSEQ Assay, a bias-controlled multiplex PCR. In the source study's methods: The number of nucleated cells in each sample was estimated from the amplification of reference gene primers within the assay. Sequence reads were collapsed and filtered to measure the absolute abundance of every unique TCRbeta CDR3 rearrangement. For each sample, productive Simpson clonality was calculated as the square root of Simpson's diversity index across productive rearrangements. TCRdb holds this immuneACCESS table with in-frame rearrangements only. Some clones are missing; in checked studies, unresolved V genes explain under half, and the rest has no known cause. V and J calls and clone size are as listed in that table; D and trimming were resolved from the DNA. Across this sample there are 85,000 or so clones, with about 96% seen only once. Jointly, the top ten make up around 4.7% of the sample.

The source material was peripheral blood. The TCR comes from a human donor with active COVID-19. The donor label of this sample is uncertain.

The DNA sequence is TGTGCCAGCAGCTTAGCTACCCTAGCGGGAGGGTCCACAGATACGCAGTATTTT. Its translation is CASSLATLAGGSTDTQYF. This receptor chain uses TRBV7-2 and TRBJ2-3; a stretch of 12 junction bases matches TRBD2. Clipping removes 0 bases from V and 2 bases from J, with 6 as the unmatched junction base count. The cysteine opens and the phenylalanine closes a CDR3 of 18 amino acids. Only CDR3 DNA remains: 54 bases, in frame from the first base. CDR1 and CDR2, looked up from the germline V gene, are SGHTA and FQGNSA.